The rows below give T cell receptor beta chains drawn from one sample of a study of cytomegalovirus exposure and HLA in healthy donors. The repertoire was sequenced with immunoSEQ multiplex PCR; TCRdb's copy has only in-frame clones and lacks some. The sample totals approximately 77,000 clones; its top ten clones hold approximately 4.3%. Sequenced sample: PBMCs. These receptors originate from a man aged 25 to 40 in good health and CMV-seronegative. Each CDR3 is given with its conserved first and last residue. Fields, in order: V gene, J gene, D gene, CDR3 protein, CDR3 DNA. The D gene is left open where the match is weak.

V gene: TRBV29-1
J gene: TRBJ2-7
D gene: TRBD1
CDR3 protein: CSVAWGDRVGEQYF
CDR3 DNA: TGCAGCGTCGCGTGGGGGGACAGGGTGGGGGAGCAGTACTTC

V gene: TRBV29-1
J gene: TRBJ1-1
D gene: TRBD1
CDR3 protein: CSSGQVTEAFF
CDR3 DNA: TGCAGCTCTGGACAGGTCACTGAAGCTTTCTTT

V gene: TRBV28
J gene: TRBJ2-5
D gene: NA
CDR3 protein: CASSLKFTGTQETQYF
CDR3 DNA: TGTGCCAGCAGTTTAAAGTTTACAGGGACGCAAGAGACCCAGTACTTC

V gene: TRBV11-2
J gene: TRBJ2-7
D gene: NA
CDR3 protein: CASTPLAGSTYEQYF
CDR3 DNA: TGTGCCAGCACCCCGCTAGCCGGATCAACCTACGAGCAGTACTTC

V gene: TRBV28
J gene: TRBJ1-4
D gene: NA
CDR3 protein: CASSKVGGYNEKLFF
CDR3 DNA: TGTGCCAGCAGCAAAGTAGGAGGGTATAATGAAAAACTGTTTTTT

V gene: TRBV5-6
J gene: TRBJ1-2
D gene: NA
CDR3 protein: CASSATGVHGYTF
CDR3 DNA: TGTGCCAGCAGCGCGACGGGGGTTCATGGCTACACCTTC

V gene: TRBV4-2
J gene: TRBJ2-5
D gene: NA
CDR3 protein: CASSQDDGFRGTQYF
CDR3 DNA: TGTGCCAGCAGCCAAGATGATGGGTTTCGGGGGACCCAGTACTTC

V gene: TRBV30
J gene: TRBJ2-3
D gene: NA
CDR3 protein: CAWASWETDTQYF
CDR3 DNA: TGTGCCTGGGCCTCCTGGGAGACAGATACGCAGTATTTT

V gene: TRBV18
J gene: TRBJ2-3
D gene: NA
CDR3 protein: CASSSEGGSTDTQYF
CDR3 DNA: TGTGCCAGCTCATCCGAGGGCGGGAGCACAGATACGCAGTATTTT

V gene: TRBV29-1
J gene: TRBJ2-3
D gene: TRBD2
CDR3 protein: CSVYGGETLSTDTQYF
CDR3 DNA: TGCAGCGTTTATGGGGGGGAAACCCTAAGCACAGATACGCAGTATTTT

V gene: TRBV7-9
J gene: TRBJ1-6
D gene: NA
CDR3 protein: CASSLGGRGSYNSPLHF
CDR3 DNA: TGTGCCAGCAGCTTAGGAGGACGGGGGTCCTATAATTCACCCCTCCACTTT

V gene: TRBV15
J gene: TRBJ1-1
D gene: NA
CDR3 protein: CATSRGGEGMKAFF
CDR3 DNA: TGTGCCACCAGCAGGGGGGGAGAGGGGATGAAAGCTTTCTTT

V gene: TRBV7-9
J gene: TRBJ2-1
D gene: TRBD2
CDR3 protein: CASSRSGRSHNEQFF
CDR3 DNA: TGTGCCAGCAGCCGTAGCGGGAGGTCCCACAATGAGCAGTTCTTC

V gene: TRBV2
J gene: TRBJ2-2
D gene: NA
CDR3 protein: CASSDALLNTGELFF
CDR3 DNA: TGTGCCAGCAGTGACGCATTACTAAACACCGGGGAGCTGTTTTTT

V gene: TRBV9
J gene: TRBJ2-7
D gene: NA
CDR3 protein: CASSVEPVRTYEQYF
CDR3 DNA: TGTGCCAGCAGCGTAGAGCCAGTGAGGACCTACGAGCAGTACTTC

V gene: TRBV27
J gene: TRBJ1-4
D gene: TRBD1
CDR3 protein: CASSRTGWDEKLFF
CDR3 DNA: TGTGCCAGCAGCCGGACAGGGTGGGATGAAAAACTGTTTTTT

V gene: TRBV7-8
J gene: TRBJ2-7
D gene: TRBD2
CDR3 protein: CASSLALAGVIKGYEQYF
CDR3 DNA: TGTGCCAGCAGCTTAGCCCTAGCGGGAGTGATTAAGGGCTACGAGCAGTACTTC

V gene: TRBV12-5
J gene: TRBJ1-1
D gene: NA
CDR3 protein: CASGYAENTEAFF
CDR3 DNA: TGTGCTAGTGGTTACGCAGAGAACACTGAAGCTTTCTTT

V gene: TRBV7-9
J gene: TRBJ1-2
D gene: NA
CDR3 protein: CASSLADINYGYTF
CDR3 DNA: TGTGCCAGCAGCTTAGCGGACATTAACTATGGCTACACCTTC

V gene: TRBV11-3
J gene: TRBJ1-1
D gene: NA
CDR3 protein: CASRPGLLGGLVNTEAFF
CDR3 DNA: TGTGCCAGCAGGCCCGGCCTTCTCGGGGGACTCGTGAACACTGAAGCTTTCTTT

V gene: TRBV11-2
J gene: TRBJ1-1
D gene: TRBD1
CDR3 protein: CASSQTGGGNTEAFF
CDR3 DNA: TGTGCCAGCAGCCAGACAGGGGGGGGGAACACTGAAGCTTTCTTT

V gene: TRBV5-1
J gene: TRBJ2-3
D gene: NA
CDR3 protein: CASSLAFTDTQYF
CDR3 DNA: TGCGCCAGCAGCTTGGCGTTCACAGATACGCAGTATTTT

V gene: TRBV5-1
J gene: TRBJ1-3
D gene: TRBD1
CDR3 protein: CASSRTGDFSGNTIYF
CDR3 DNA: TGCGCCAGCAGCAGGACAGGGGACTTCTCTGGAAACACCATATATTTT

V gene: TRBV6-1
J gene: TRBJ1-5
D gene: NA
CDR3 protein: CATERGGGNQPQHF
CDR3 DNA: TGTGCCACCGAAAGGGGTGGCGGCAATCAGCCCCAGCATTTT

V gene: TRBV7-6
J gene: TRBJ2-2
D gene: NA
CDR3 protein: CASSLNGYTGELFF
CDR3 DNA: TGTGCCAGCAGCTTGAATGGCTACACCGGGGAGCTGTTTTTT

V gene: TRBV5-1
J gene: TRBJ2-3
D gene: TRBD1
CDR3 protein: CASSARAGQGNTDTQYF
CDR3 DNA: TGCGCCAGCAGCGCGAGAGCCGGACAGGGGAACACAGATACGCAGTATTTT

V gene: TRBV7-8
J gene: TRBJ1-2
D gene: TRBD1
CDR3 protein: CASSPGTERNTF
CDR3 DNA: TGTGCCAGCAGCCCAGGGACAGAGAGGAACACCTTC

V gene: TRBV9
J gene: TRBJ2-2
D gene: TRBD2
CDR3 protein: CASSVAVAGGIGELFF
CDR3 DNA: TGTGCCAGCAGCGTAGCAGTAGCGGGGGGGATCGGGGAGCTGTTTTTT